In this sample, the clone carrying this T cell receptor beta chain turned up a few times. This specimen belongs to a study of shared clonotypes between healthy human individuals. In the study overall: Aged 18 to 49, the donors were a couple of women and a few men.

J gave up 8 bases and V 5 bases, and 15 bases lay outside the gene matches. This CDR3 contains 18 residues. Germline V gene sequence: CDR1 SGHTA, CDR2 FQGNSA. The method was immunoSEQ multiplex PCR; TCRdb's version includes in-frame clones alone and lacks a portion of them. Among about 92,000 clones listed, 40% to 55% were seen once. The sequenced sample consisted of PBMCs. The chain is built from TRBV7-2 and TRBJ2-3; TRBD2 aligns across 14 bases. The receptor was derived from a woman in her forties in good health. Some clones in this sample may be carry-over from other donors' samples. The CDR3 DNA reads as TGTGCCAGCAGCCCGCGGGGCGATAGGACTAGCGGGAGGCGTACGCAGTATTTT. This translates into CASSPRGDRTSGRRTQYF.